This TCR beta chain was sequenced for a study of cytomegalovirus exposure and HLA in healthy donors. Study observations and caveats: Rarity characterized most TCR sequences, yet some public TCRs appeared in many donors.

Comment on this clone: Antigen: not known.

With 60 Vbeta and 13 Jbeta primers, the PCR was carried out. Profiled with immunoSEQ multiplex PCR; TCRdb holds only in-frame clones, not every one. The top ten hold 1.5% to 2% of the sample, which has around 150,000 clones, 65% to 80% seen once. Looked up from germline, CDR1 is SGHKS and CDR2 is YYEKEE (reference sequence). Trimming took 3 bases from V and 7 from J, leaving 11 bases between them. This CDR3 is 12 amino acids long. Sequencing was carried out using PBMCs. The chain employs TRBV5-5 and TRBJ2-7, with TRBD2 as a possible D gene (5 bases). This receptor was identified in a human donor in good health. CDR3 nucleotides: TGTGCCAGCAGCTGGGAGTTGGGGGAGCAGTACTTC. Protein sequence: CASSWELGEQYF.